The rows below give T cell receptor beta chains drawn from one sample of a study of shared clonotypes between healthy human individuals. Sequencing was performed with immunoSEQ multiplex PCR; in TCRdb, only in-frame clones are kept and a portion is missing. The sample yields about 1.5 million clones, 98% seen once. The sequencing input was naive CD4+ T cells sorted from blood. These receptors all come from a man aged 25 to 40 in good health. Both conserved end residues are part of each CDR3. Fields, in order: J gene, V gene, clone size, D gene, CDR3 protein, CDR3 DNA. The D gene is left open where the match is weak. Some rows have no size entry. The others give once, few or many, or a class for an expanded clone.

>TRBJ2-7|TRBV10-1|-|TRBD2
CASSESTSGRKYF
TGCGCCAGCAGTGAGTCGACTAGCGGGAGGAAGTACTTC
>TRBJ2-7|TRBV7-9|-|TRBD2
CASSLRGTTSGSLEQYF
TGTGCCAGCAGCTTAAGGGGAACGACTAGCGGGAGCCTCGAGCAGTACTTC
>TRBJ2-5|TRBV18|-|TRBD1
CASSRTGVETQYF
TGTGCCAGCTCACGGACAGGAGTAGAGACCCAGTACTTC
>TRBJ1-2|TRBV2|once|-
CASILGVNGYTF
TGTGCCAGCATACTGGGGGTCAATGGCTACACCTTC
>TRBJ2-3|TRBV5-1|-|TRBD2
CASSFGTSGSTISTDTQYF
TGCGCCAGCAGTTTCGGGACTAGCGGGAGTACGATCAGCACAGATACGCAGTATTTT
>TRBJ2-4|TRBV19|-|-
CASSAPGQGGNIQYF
TGTGCCAGTAGTGCACCAGGACAGGGAGGGAACATTCAGTACTTC
>TRBJ2-1|TRBV9|-|-
CASSVGAPSHEQFF
TGTGCCAGCAGCGTGGGGGCCCCATCACATGAGCAGTTCTTC
>TRBJ2-3|TRBV5-4|-|-
CASSITDTQYF
TGTGCCAGCAGTATCACAGATACGCAGTATTTT
>TRBJ2-7|TRBV11-2|-|TRBD2
CASRRLAGALYEQYF
TGTGCCAGCAGAAGACTAGCGGGGGCGTTGTACGAGCAGTACTTC
>TRBJ2-1|TRBV5-1|-|-
CASSPRRAGSYNEQFF
TGCGCCAGCAGCCCGCGGAGGGCGGGATCCTACAATGAGCAGTTCTTC
>TRBJ2-6|TRBV7-2|-|TRBD1
CASSLVGQSSGANVLTF
TGTGCCAGCAGCTTAGTGGGACAGAGCTCTGGGGCCAACGTCCTGACTTTC
>TRBJ2-1|TRBV6-4|-|TRBD2
CASSKTSGRANEQFF
TGTGCCAGCAGTAAAACTAGCGGGAGGGCCAATGAGCAGTTCTTC
>TRBJ2-2|TRBV5-1|-|TRBD1
CASSGQGDTGELFF
TGCGCCAGCAGCGGACAGGGAGACACCGGGGAGCTGTTTTTT
>TRBJ2-7|TRBV6-6|once|-
CASSSSSHEQYF
TGTGCCAGCAGTTCCTCGTCCCACGAGCAGTACTTC
>TRBJ2-7|TRBV5-6|-|TRBD1
CASTPRWGTGYNEQYF
TGTGCCAGCACCCCGCGGTGGGGGACAGGGTACAACGAGCAGTACTTC
>TRBJ2-5|TRBV5-1|-|TRBD1
CASSLGTGTGRETQYF
TGCGCCAGCAGCTTGGGTACCGGGACAGGGAGAGAGACCCAGTACTTC
>TRBJ2-1|TRBV11-2|-|TRBD2
CASSLDIAGGYNEQFF
TGTGCCAGCAGCTTGGATATAGCGGGAGGTTACAATGAGCAGTTCTTC
>TRBJ2-1|TRBV11-2|-|-
CASSLTVEQFF
TGTGCCAGCAGCTTGACGGTAGAGCAGTTCTTC
>TRBJ2-1|TRBV11-2|-|-
CASSTGGYNEQFF
TGTGCCAGCAGCACTGGGGGGTACAATGAGCAGTTCTTC
>TRBJ1-2|TRBV18|-|TRBD1
CASSRDRENYGYTF
TGTGCCAGCTCCCGGGACAGGGAGAACTATGGCTACACCTTC
>TRBJ1-1|TRBV4-1|-|-
CASSQEVAGRWFNTEAFF
TGCGCCAGCAGCCAAGAGGTAGCAGGACGATGGTTTAACACTGAAGCTTTCTTT